This entry lists 9 T cell receptor beta chains sequenced from one sample in a study of cytomegalovirus exposure and HLA in healthy donors. PCR primers comprised 60 Vbeta and 13 Jbeta primers. The assay was immunoSEQ multiplex PCR, and TCRdb's table has in-frame clones only and misses some. The repertoire includes about 97,000 clones, about four fifths of them detected once, and 4.5% to 6.5% sits in the top ten. The sequencing input was PBMCs. These receptors all come from a man aged 35 to 55 in good health and CMV-seropositive.

J is TRBJ2-1 and V is TRBV19; 8 bases are a match to TRBD1. Germline V gene data show CDR1 as LNHDA and CDR2 as SQIVND (reference sequence). After removal of 5 bases from V and 6 bases from J, the junction contained 9 bases not matched to a gene. The CDR3 spans 15 residues. The DNA of the CDR3 is TGTGCCAGTAGTGCCCGGGACAGGTGGATCAATGAGCAGTTCTTC. Protein sequence: CASSARDRWINEQFF.

The CDR3 sequence is CASSPPGAQNNEQFF. For the CDR3, the DNA is TGTGCCAGCAGCCCCCCCGGAGCGCAAAACAATGAGCAGTTCTTC. The V and J genes are TRBV7-9 and TRBJ2-1; D gene uncertain. The germline V gene has CDR1 SEHNR and CDR2 FQNEAQ (reference sequence). The CDR3 contains 15 residues. Trimming removed 5 bases from V and 5 bases from J, with 16 bases in between.

The chain employs TRBV4-1 and TRBJ2-7; 9 bases fit TRBD1. The germline V gene encodes CDR1 MGHRA and CDR2 YSYEKL. Unmatched junction bases numbered 8, after V lost 4 bases and J lost 4 bases. The CDR3 is 15 residues long. The CDR3 sequence: CASSPQDRGGYEQYF. CDR3 DNA: TGCGCCAGCAGCCCTCAGGACAGGGGAGGGTACGAGCAGTACTTC.

With respect to this clone: A read error may account for a junction end that differs from germline. The chain uses TRBV2 and TRBJ2-6, with 7 bases lining up with TRBD1. This CDR3 is 18 amino acids long. CDR1 is SNHLY, CDR2 FYNNEI, per germline. In nucleotides, the CDR3 is TGTGCCAGCAGTGAAAGGGGGCACGGGGCCTCTGGGGCCAACGGCCTGACTTTC. Protein: CASSERGHGASGANGLTF. Combining the CDR3 with reference TRBV2 and TRBJ2-6 gives the whole variable domain EPEVTQTPSHQVTQMGQEVILRCVPISNHLYFYWYRQILGQKVEFLVSFYNNEISEKSEIFDDQFSVERPDGSNFTLKIRSTKLEDSAMYFCASSERGHGASGANGLTFGAGSRLTVL.

J is TRBJ2-7 and V is TRBV7-2; D is perhaps TRBD2 (6 bases). Trimming took off 5 bases at V and 6 bases at J, with 20 bases between the two ends. The germline V gene has CDR1 SGHTA and CDR2 FQGNSA. The CDR3 is made up of 15 amino acids. CDR3 residues: CASSPYRRGIGEQYF. The CDR3 nucleotides read TGTGCCAGCAGCCCCTACAGGAGGGGTATAGGCGAGCAGTACTTC.

The chain employs TRBV5-1 and TRBJ1-1, with unresolved D. V shed 0 bases and J shed 0 bases, with 3 bases lying between them. The CDR3 is 13 residues long. Per germline, CDR1 SGHRS and CDR2 YFSETQ. CDR3 DNA sequence: TGCGCCAGCAGCTTGGGTATGAACACTGAAGCTTTCTTT. This gives the protein CASSLGMNTEAFF.

The CDR3 DNA reads TGCAGCGTTGAGGAGGGGGGAGGGCCGGGCGAGCAGTACTTC. As protein: CSVEEGGGPGEQYF. The rearrangement joins TRBV29-1 to TRBJ2-7; possible D gene TRBD2, 7 bases. Trimming pared 3 bases from V and 6 bases from J, leaving 18 bases between. There are 14 residues in the CDR3. Per germline, CDR1 SQVTM and CDR2 ANQGSEA.

The chain recombines TRBV7-9 with TRBJ2-3; 7 bases map to TRBD2. In germline, CDR1 is SEHNR, CDR2 FQNEAQ (reference sequence). CDR3 length: 15 residues. V lost 3 bases, J lost 2 bases, and 5 bases stayed unmatched. CDR3 bases: TGTGCCAGCAGCTTGACTAGCAAATACACAGATACGCAGTATTTT. Translated, it gives CASSLTSKYTDTQYF.

The sample holds one count of this clone. The chain is built from TRBV5-1 and TRBJ2-2; tentative D call: TRBD1 (5 bases). This CDR3 is built from 15 residues. The V end lost 0 bases, the J end lost 3 bases, and 9 bases lay between the germline ends. In germline, CDR1 is SGHRS, CDR2 YFSETQ. In DNA form, the CDR3 reads TGCGCCAGCAGCTTGGATCGGACATACACCGGGGAGCTGTTTTTT. Residues: CASSLDRTYTGELFF.